The 14 T cell receptor beta chains given below trace back to one sample, sequenced in a study of T cells expressing NK-cell markers. TCRdb reprocessed the 5' RACE reads, keeping one entry per CDR3 protein, no DNA. Its listing shows roughly 420,000 distinct CDR3 sequences. Sequences were obtained from blood T cells: a sorted CD56 or NKG2C T cell subset, CD4+ or CD8+ T cells, or bulk PBMC T cells (not recorded which). Source of these receptors: a woman between 18 and 70 years old in good health.

The V gene is TRBV6-2 or TRBV6-3, the J gene TRBJ2-2. This CDR3 contains 14 residues. Germline CDR1 reads MNHEY; CDR2 reads SVGEGT. The chain's CDR3 is CASSYALYTGELFF.

V usage is TRBV15 and J usage is TRBJ2-3. Germline V gene sequence: CDR1 LNHNV, CDR2 YYDKDF (reference sequence). The CDR3 contains 14 residues. The CDR3 region is CATSRARHVDTQYF.

The J gene is TRBJ2-1, the V gene TRBV4-1; TCRdb calls TRBD1, which cannot be checked without DNA. The CDR3 consists of 14 residues. The germline CDR1 and CDR2 sequences are MGHRA and YSYEKL. The CDR3 is CASSRQGPGSEQFF.

CDR3 loop: CASSFPQGAVQETQYF. V usage is TRBV5-6 and J usage is TRBJ2-5; TCRdb indicates TRBD1, and absent DNA this call remains unverified. Germline CDR1 reads SGHDT; CDR2 reads YYEEEE. The CDR3 length is 16 residues.

CDR3 sequence: CASSWGDEKLFF. V is TRBV7-8 and J is TRBJ1-4; TCRdb lists TRBD1, though no DNA is available to test this call. The CDR3 has 12 amino acids. Per germline, CDR1 SGHVS and CDR2 FQNEAQ.

This chain connects TRBV9 to TRBJ2-3; TCRdb's D call of TRBD2 is untestable without DNA. Germline CDR1 reads SGDLS; CDR2 reads YYNGEE. This CDR3 comprises 18 residues. CDR3 sequence reads: CASSPRPLAGAREDTQYF.

The rearrangement uses TRBV7-3 and TRBJ1-5; the TCRdb D gene call, TRBD1, has no DNA to confirm it. In germline, CDR1 is SGHTA, CDR2 FQGTGA. The CDR3 extends over 13 amino acids. The CDR3 is CASSLRPGQPQHF.

The chain uses TRBV27 and TRBJ1-2; no DNA is available, so the TRBD1 call from TCRdb remains unchecked. The germline gives CDR1 MNHEY, CDR2 SMNVEV (reference sequence). The CDR3 has 14 amino acids. CDR3 sequence reads: CASSPLMTDSGYTF.

CDR3 residues: CASSPSTQQYF. The chain uses TRBV18 and TRBJ2-7. CDR3 length: 11 amino acids. CDR1 KGHSH and CDR2 LQKENI come from the germline V gene.

The V gene is TRBV27, the J gene TRBJ2-4; the D call from TCRdb, TRBD1, cannot be confirmed without DNA. Germline V gives CDR1 MNHEY, CDR2 SMNVEV (reference sequence). CDR3 length: 15 residues. CDR3 amino acids: CASTPRALAKNIQYF.

The chain uses TRBV7-2 and TRBJ2-1; as DNA is missing, the TRBD2 call by TCRdb cannot be tested. Germline loops: CDR1 SGHTA, CDR2 FQGNSA. The CDR3 runs 15 residues. This CDR3 is CASSLTRRGYNEQFF.

The gene calls are TRBV6-1 and TRBJ2-5; TCRdb indicates TRBD1, and absent DNA this call remains unverified. CDR1 and CDR2 from the germline V gene are MNHNS and SASEGT. The CDR3 runs 14 residues. This CDR3 is CASSPGGNQETQYF.

The rearrangement uses TRBV7-9 and TRBJ2-5. The CDR3 runs to 14 residues. Looked up from germline, CDR1 is SEHNR and CDR2 is FQNEAQ (reference sequence). The CDR3 protein is CASSRGPTQETQYF.

This sequence joins TRBV10-3 and TRBJ2-5; TCRdb lists TRBD1, though no DNA is available to test this call. Germline V gene lookup returns CDR1 ENHRY and CDR2 SYGVKD. CDR3 size: 15 residues. The CDR3 reads CAISESRQGAETQYF.